These T cell receptor beta chains were read from a single sample in a study of glioma-infiltrating T cells. From the multiplex PCR reads, TCRdb called clonotypes with MiXCR, one entry per CDR3 protein. The data show a few hundred thousand distinct CDR3 sequences, around 38% seen once. The specimen sequenced was glioma tissue, nonneoplastic brain tissue, or PBMCs (not recorded which). The source is a human donor with low-grade glioma or glioblastoma, undergoing nonglioma brain surgery, or in good health (not recorded which). Each CDR3 is given without its conserved first and last residue. Fields, in order: V gene, J gene, CDR3 protein.

>TRBV28|TRBJ1-5
ASSLRYQPQH
>TRBV6-5|TRBJ2-3
ASSLLGGERTDTQY
>TRBV24-1|TRBJ1-2
ATSPRQGTHGYT
>TRBV4-1|TRBJ2-7
ASSQDQGWYEQY
>TRBV6-1|NA
ASTTRVGWSSGYNEQF
>TRBV20-1|TRBJ2-3
SANQGSGAGDRQY
>TRBV20-1|TRBJ1-1
SVRQTGRNTEAF
>TRBV7-9|TRBJ1-5
ASSLGYGNQPQH
>TRBV5-1|TRBJ2-3
ASSLESTDTQY
>TRBV4-3|TRBJ2-1
ASSLLTGKSSYNEQF
>TRBV29-1|TRBJ1-1
SSRGASPEAF
>TRBV20-1|TRBJ2-1
SAPWRSLNEQF
>TRBV28|TRBJ2-7
ASSSAWTSYEQY
>TRBV19|TRBJ1-5
ASSIGTSRLDQPQH
>TRBV5-1|TRBJ2-3
ASSLAVGDTTDTQY
>TRBV20-1|TRBJ1-1
SARDSKTSTEAF
>TRBV7-9|TRBJ1-1
ASSLEGEAF
>TRBV4-3|TRBJ2-1
ASWLRVNEKF
>TRBV3-1|TRBJ2-7
ASSQLREAYEQY
>TRBV15|TRBJ2-1
ATSRVTDRVQF
>TRBV6-5|TRBJ1-5
ASSPGTGSNPPQH
>TRBV6-1|TRBJ2-4
ASSLSPPLRALVAKNIQY
>TRBV7-9|TRBJ2-1
ASSSTSGRVNEQL